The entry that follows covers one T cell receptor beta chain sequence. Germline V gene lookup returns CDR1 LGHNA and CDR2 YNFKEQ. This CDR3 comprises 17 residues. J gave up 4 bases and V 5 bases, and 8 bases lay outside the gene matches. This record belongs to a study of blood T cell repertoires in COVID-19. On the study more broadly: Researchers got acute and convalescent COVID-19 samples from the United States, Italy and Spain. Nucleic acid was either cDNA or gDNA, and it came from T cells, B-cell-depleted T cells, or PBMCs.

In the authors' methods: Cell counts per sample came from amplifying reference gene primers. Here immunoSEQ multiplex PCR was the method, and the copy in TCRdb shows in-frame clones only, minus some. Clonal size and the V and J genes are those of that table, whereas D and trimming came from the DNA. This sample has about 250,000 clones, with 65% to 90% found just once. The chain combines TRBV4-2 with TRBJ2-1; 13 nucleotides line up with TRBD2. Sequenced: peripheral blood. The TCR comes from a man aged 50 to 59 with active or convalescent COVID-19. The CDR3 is CASSKGLAGSGYNEQFF. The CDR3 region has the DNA TGTGCCAGCAGCAAGGGACTAGCGGGATCCGGGTACAATGAGCAGTTCTTC.